These 28 T cell receptor beta chains came from one sample sequenced in a study of blood T cell repertoires in COVID-19. Assay: immunoSEQ multiplex PCR; the TCRdb copy retains only in-frame clones and omits some. The profile covers about 220,000 clones, with over 75% appearing a single time and approximately 2.4% taken by the ten largest. Sequenced sample: peripheral blood. The receptors come from a woman aged 65 to 85 with COVID-19, enrolled during active disease.

This sequence joins TRBV5-1 and TRBJ2-4; the match to TRBD1 covers 8 bases. The V gene's germline CDR1 is SGHRS and CDR2 YFSETQ. The CDR3 has 16 residues. The junction had 8 bases not matched to a gene; V was cut back by 0 bases and J by 6 bases. CDR3 loop: CASSLGETGERNIQYF. Here the CDR3 DNA reads TGCGCCAGCAGCTTGGGGGAGACAGGGGAAAGAAACATTCAGTACTTC. Full variable domain (remainder filled in from reference TRBV5-1 and TRBJ2-4): KAGVTQTPRYLIKTRGQQVTLSCSPISGHRSVSWYQQTPGQGLQFLFEYFSETQRNKGNFPGRFSGRQFSNSRSEMNVSTLELGDSALYLCASSLGETGERNIQYFGAGTRLSVL.

The chain is built from TRBV5-1 and TRBJ2-1; maybe TRBD2 (5 bases). This CDR3 region has 15 residues. The ends were cut back, 2 bases at V and 5 bases at J, with 14 bases in the middle. Germline V gene lookup returns CDR1 SGHRS and CDR2 YFSETQ. The CDR3 loop is CASSLGPSQHNEQFF. DNA of the CDR3: TGCGCCAGCAGCTTAGGGCCTAGCCAACACAATGAGCAGTTCTTC.

This clone was counted a single time. The chain links TRBV5-1 to TRBJ2-2; D might be TRBD1 (6 bases). The CDR3 has 16 amino acids. Trimming cost V 4 bases and J 4 bases, with 17 bases left between them. Germline CDR1 reads SGHRS; CDR2 reads YFSETQ. The CDR3 region has the DNA TGCGCCAGCAGCACTGGAGTGCAGGGGCTCACCGGGGAGCTGTTTTTT. Translating gives CASSTGVQGLTGELFF.

The rearrangement joins TRBV30 to TRBJ2-1, with 15 bases fitting TRBD2. CDR1 is GTSNPN, CDR2 SVGIG, per germline (reference sequence). The CDR3 has 17 residues. Germline trimming cut 2 bases from V and 7 bases from J; bases unmatched to any gene: 9. CDR3 DNA: TGTGCCTGGAGTTTCCGGACTAGCGGGAGGGTGGAAAATGAGCAGTTCTTC. This codes for CAWSFRTSGRVENEQFF.

The chain combines TRBV4-1 with TRBJ2-1, with 9 bases fitting TRBD1. V gave up 0 bases and J gave up 8 bases; unmatched junction bases: 17. This CDR3 region has 19 residues. Germline loops: CDR1 MGHRA, CDR2 YSYEKL. CDR3 in amino acids: CASSQDPSLTGGLIHEQFF. The CDR3 nucleotides read TGCGCCAGCAGCCAAGATCCCTCGCTGACAGGGGGACTTATCCATGAGCAGTTCTTC.

Written as DNA, the CDR3 is TGTGCCAGCAGTCGACTCATCACTAGCGGGGGGCACGAGCAGTACTTC. Encoded protein: CASSRLITSGGHEQYF. This chain connects TRBV11-3 to TRBJ2-7; the match to TRBD2 covers 12 bases. The junction had 11 bases not matched to a gene; V was cut back by 6 bases and J by 5 bases. The germline CDR1 and CDR2 sequences are SGHNT and YENEEA. This CDR3 spans 16 amino acids.

This chain joins TRBV7-3 and TRBJ1-1; tentatively, D is TRBD1 (6 bases). CDR3 length equals 14 residues. The germline V gene encodes CDR1 SGHTA and CDR2 FQGTGA. With 4 bases removed from V and 6 bases from J, the gap between germline ends came to 15 bases. CDR3 in DNA: TGTGCCAGCAGCTCCCTGGACAGAGAGTCTGAAGCTTTCTTT. Translation: CASSSLDRESEAFF.

The chain links TRBV28 to TRBJ2-1; 11 bases are a match to TRBD2. Germline-derived CDR1 and CDR2 are MDHEN and SYDVKM. After removal of 3 bases from V and 7 bases from J, the junction contained 5 bases not matched to a gene. The CDR3 consists of 15 residues. For the CDR3, the DNA is TGTGCCAGCAGTTTGTCCCTAGCGGGGGGTAATGAGCAGTTCTTC. Translation: CASSLSLAGGNEQFF.

V and J are TRBV12-3 or TRBV12-4 and TRBJ1-1; no clear D gene. CDR3 length: 13 residues. V was shortened by 3 bases and J by 4 bases, with 9 bases between the two germline ends. The CDR3 bases are TGTGCCAGCAGTTTTAGGGAGATCACTGAAGCTTTCTTT. This codes for CASSFREITEAFF.

The chain has TRBV5-1 and TRBJ2-2; TRBD1 aligns across 8 bases. J gave up 4 bases and V 0 bases, and 2 bases lay outside the gene matches. CDR1 is SGHRS and CDR2 is YFSETQ in the germline V gene. The CDR3 runs 15 residues. CDR3 protein: CASSLVTGVTGELFF. As DNA, the CDR3 is TGCGCCAGCAGCTTGGTGACAGGGGTCACCGGGGAGCTGTTTTTT.

This clone occurred once. The chain employs TRBV6-2 or TRBV6-3 and TRBJ1-5, with D perhaps TRBD1 (5 bases). Germline CDR1 MNHEY, CDR2 SVGEGT. Trimming removed 5 bases at V and 6 bases at J, with 17 bases between. The CDR3 has 15 amino acids. CDR3 sequence (DNA): TGTGCCAGCAGTGGCCCGGGGGTAGATAGTCAGCCCCAGCATTTT. Translation gives CASSGPGVDSQPQHF.

The genes are TRBV19 and TRBJ1-1; tentatively, D is TRBD1 (6 bases). V was pared by 2 bases and J by 3 bases, with 13 bases between. Germline CDR1 and CDR2: LNHDA and SQIVND (reference sequence). The CDR3 contains 15 residues. CDR3 protein: CASSISWGQDTEAFF. CDR3 DNA sequence: TGTGCCAGTAGTATAAGTTGGGGGCAGGACACTGAAGCTTTCTTT.

The rearrangement joins TRBV11-2 to TRBJ2-2; 7 bases are a match to TRBD1. The CDR3 loop spans 16 amino acids. Germline CDR1 is SGHAT and CDR2 is FQNNGV. Trimming at V came to 3 bases and at J to 3 bases, leaving 7 bases not matched to a gene. The CDR3 nucleotides read TGTGCCAGCAGCTTTGCAGGGGGATTCGACACCGGGGAGCTGTTTTTT. This codes for CASSFAGGFDTGELFF.

This clone was seen only a few times. The chain employs TRBV9 and TRBJ2-1; 8 bases are a match to TRBD1. Looked up from germline, CDR1 is SGDLS and CDR2 is YYNGEE. This CDR3 contains 13 residues. After removal of 2 bases from V and 9 bases from J, the junction contained 4 bases not matched to a gene. For the CDR3, the DNA is TGTGCCAGCAGCGTCGGACAGGGCAGTGAGCAGTTCTTC. Amino acid sequence: CASSVGQGSEQFF.

The gene calls are TRBV5-1 and TRBJ1-1; the match to TRBD1 covers 8 bases. V gave up 2 bases and J gave up 4 bases; unmatched junction bases: 4. The CDR3 runs 14 residues. Germline-derived CDR1 and CDR2 are SGHRS and YFSETQ. The CDR3 here is CASSFIQGGTEAFF. DNA of the CDR3: TGCGCCAGCAGCTTTATACAGGGGGGCACTGAAGCTTTCTTT.

DNA of the CDR3: TGTGCCAGCAGCCAAGGGGTCTGGGCTAGCGGGAGTACAGATACGCAGTATTTT. Translated, it gives CASSQGVWASGSTDTQYF. The V call is TRBV3-1 (or the pseudogene TRBV3-2), the J call TRBJ2-3, with TRBD2 matching 10 bases. There are 18 residues in the CDR3. J was trimmed by 3 bases and V by 1 base; bases with no gene match: 10. Looked up from germline, CDR1 is LGHDT and CDR2 is YNNKEL (reference sequence).

J is TRBJ1-1 and V is TRBV7-9; D perhaps matches TRBD1 (6 bases). From germline, CDR1 is SEHNR and CDR2 FQNEAQ (reference sequence). V dropped 2 bases and J dropped 4 bases, with 11 bases sitting between them. The CDR3 loop spans 14 amino acids. This CDR3 is CASSLIQGGTEAFF. In nucleotides, the CDR3 is TGTGCCAGCAGCTTAATCCAAGGGGGCACTGAAGCTTTCTTT.

This clone has a single count. The chain employs TRBV5-1 and TRBJ2-3; 7 bases are shared with TRBD1. This CDR3 contains 16 residues. Trimming took 3 bases from V and 0 from J; bases not matched to a gene: 7. Germline V gene data show CDR1 as SGHRS and CDR2 as YFSETQ. The chain's CDR3 is CASSWARDRSTDTQYF. The CDR3 nucleotides are TGCGCCAGCAGCTGGGCCCGGGACAGAAGCACAGATACGCAGTATTTT.

The J gene is TRBJ2-7, the V gene TRBV4-3; 10 nucleotides agree with TRBD1. This CDR3 region has 15 residues. V was pared by 4 bases and J by 0 bases, with 3 bases of the junction left unmatched. CDR1 is LGHNA, CDR2 YSLEER, per germline. Here the CDR3 DNA reads TGCGCCAGCAGCCGGGGGACAGGGGCCTCCTACGAGCAGTACTTC. This encodes CASSRGTGASYEQYF.

The chain carries TRBV5-1 and TRBJ2-3, with D maybe TRBD2 (6 bases). CDR1 and CDR2 from the germline V gene are SGHRS and YFSETQ. Trimming stripped 4 bases from V and 9 bases from J, with 18 bases between. The CDR3 loop spans 14 amino acids. DNA of the CDR3: TGCGCCAGCAGCCCCTCTGGCGGGATAGTAACGCAGTATTTT. This codes for CASSPSGGIVTQYF.

The rearrangement uses TRBV4-1 and TRBJ1-4, with 9 bases aligning to TRBD1. V dropped 8 bases and J dropped 4; count of bases not matched to a gene: 8. The CDR3 length is 15 residues. Germline values: CDR1 MGHRA, CDR2 YSYEKL. CDR3 loop: CASRKEGQGNEKLFF. CDR3 DNA: TGCGCCAGCCGCAAGGAGGGACAGGGTAATGAAAAACTGTTTTTT.

A few counts support this clone. V is TRBV19 and J is TRBJ2-7; 8 bases line up with TRBD2. J was trimmed by 3 bases and V by 5 bases; bases with no gene match: 12. CDR3 length equals 16 residues. The germline gives CDR1 LNHDA, CDR2 SQIVND (reference sequence). The CDR3 bases are TGTGCCAGTAGTCCCGGGACTAGTGAAGTGCACTACGAGCAGTACTTC. This encodes CASSPGTSEVHYEQYF.

The chain carries TRBV2 and TRBJ2-2, with 7 bases fitting TRBD2. The germline gives CDR1 SNHLY, CDR2 FYNNEI. CDR3 length equals 15 residues. After removal of 7 bases from V and 5 bases from J, the junction contained 10 bases not matched to a gene. CDR3 nucleotides: TGTGCCAGCACCCAGAAGCGGGGTGGGACCGGGGAGCTGTTTTTT. Its protein is CASTQKRGGTGELFF.

The chain employs TRBV7-8 and TRBJ2-2, with 10 positions matching TRBD2. Germline lookup yields CDR1 SGHVS and CDR2 FQNEAQ. The J segment lost 5 bases and the V segment lost 5 bases, leaving 8 bases of the junction unmatched. This CDR3 is built from 16 residues. CDR3 bases: TGTGCCAGCAGCGCCCAGCGGGGGGGCCCGACCGGGGAGCTGTTTTTT. It codes for CASSAQRGGPTGELFF.

J is TRBJ1-2 and V is TRBV11-2; D not resolved. The CDR3 totals 13 residues. Germline V gene lookup returns CDR1 SGHAT and CDR2 FQNNGV. Trimming stripped 2 bases from V and 8 bases from J, with 12 bases between. CDR3 nucleotide sequence: TGTGCCAGCAGCTTATCGGTTCTCAGGGGCTACACCTTC. It specifies CASSLSVLRGYTF.

The chain employs TRBV6-5 and TRBJ1-1, with D maybe TRBD1 (5 bases). V lost 5 bases, J lost 0 bases, and 13 bases lay in between. The CDR3 extends over 15 amino acids. The germline gives CDR1 MNHEY, CDR2 SVGAGI. In nucleotides, the CDR3 is TGTGCCAGCAGTCAGGAGGGGTCTTTGAACACTGAAGCTTTCTTT. It specifies CASSQEGSLNTEAFF.

The rearrangement uses TRBV6-1 and TRBJ1-2; D may be TRBD1 (6 bases). This CDR3 is built from 15 residues. Germline V gene sequence: CDR1 MNHNS, CDR2 SASEGT. V was clipped by 3 bases and J by 4 bases, with 15 bases between them. CDR3 protein: CASSEGALPIYGYTF. In DNA, the CDR3 is TGTGCCAGCAGTGAGGGGGCGCTGCCGATCTATGGCTACACCTTC.

This clone was picked up a small number of times. The chain is built from TRBV6-2 or TRBV6-3 and TRBJ1-1, with a tentative D call TRBD1 (5 bases). Trimming removed 0 bases at V and 0 bases at J, with 11 bases between. Germline V CDR1 and CDR2: MNHEY, SVGEGT. CDR3 length: 16 residues. The CDR3 sequence is CASSYSVPDMNTEAFF. The CDR3 nucleotides are TGTGCCAGCAGTTACTCAGTTCCGGACATGAACACTGAAGCTTTCTTT.